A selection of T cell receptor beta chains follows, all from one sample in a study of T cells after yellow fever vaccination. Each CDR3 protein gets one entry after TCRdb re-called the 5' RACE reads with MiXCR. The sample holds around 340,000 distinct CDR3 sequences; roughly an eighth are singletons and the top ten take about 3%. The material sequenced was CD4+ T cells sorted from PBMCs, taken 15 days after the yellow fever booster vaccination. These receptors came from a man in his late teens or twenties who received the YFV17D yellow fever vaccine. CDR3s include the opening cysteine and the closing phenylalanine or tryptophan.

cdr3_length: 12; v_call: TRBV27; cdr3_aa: CASARQGYGYTF
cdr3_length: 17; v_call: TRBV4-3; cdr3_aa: CASTPGLAGSPYYEQFF
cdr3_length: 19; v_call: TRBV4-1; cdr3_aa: CASSQDGGRGSGAKNIQYF
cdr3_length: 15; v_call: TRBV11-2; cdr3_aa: CASSFDTGVVYEQYF
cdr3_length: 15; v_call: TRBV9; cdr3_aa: CASSVGWTVNTEAFF
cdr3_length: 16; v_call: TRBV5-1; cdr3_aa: CASSLLPIIQGYGYTF
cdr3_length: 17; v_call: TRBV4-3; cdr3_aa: CASSLTGGAIGSGELFF
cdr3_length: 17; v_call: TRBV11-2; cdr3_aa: CASSLDLGDRITDTQYF
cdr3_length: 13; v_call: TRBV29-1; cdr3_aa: CSVEGEAKNIQYF
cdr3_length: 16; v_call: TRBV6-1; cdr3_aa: CASSEVYQGNTDTQYF
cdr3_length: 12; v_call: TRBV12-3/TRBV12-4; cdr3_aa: CASSPRGGKAFF
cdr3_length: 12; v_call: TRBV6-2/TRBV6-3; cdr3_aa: CASGRSLTRYTF
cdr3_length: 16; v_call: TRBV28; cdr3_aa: CASRLNTGAGNQPQHF
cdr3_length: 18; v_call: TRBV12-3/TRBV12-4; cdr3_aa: CASKGLAGRSYRTDTQYF
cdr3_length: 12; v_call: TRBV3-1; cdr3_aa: CASGTPGEKLFF
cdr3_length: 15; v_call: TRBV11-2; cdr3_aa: CASSSNLNRATEAFF
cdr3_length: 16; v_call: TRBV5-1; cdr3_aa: CASSAGLAGEQETQYF
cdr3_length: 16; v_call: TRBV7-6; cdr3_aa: CASSLVTGLGNTEAFF
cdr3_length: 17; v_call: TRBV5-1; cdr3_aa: CASSSGQGAVIGYGYTF
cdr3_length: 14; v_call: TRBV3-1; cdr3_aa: CASSQGISGSEQYF
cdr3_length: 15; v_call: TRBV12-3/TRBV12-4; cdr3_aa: CASSYGPGGNTEAFF
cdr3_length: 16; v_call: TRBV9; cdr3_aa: CASSPTGLPGGNTIYF
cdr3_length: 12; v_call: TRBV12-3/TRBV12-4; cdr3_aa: CASSEGFSPLHF
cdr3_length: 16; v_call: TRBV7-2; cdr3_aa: CASSPSARGNTGELFF
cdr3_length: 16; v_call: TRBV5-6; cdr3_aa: CASSLEAGTGANVLTF
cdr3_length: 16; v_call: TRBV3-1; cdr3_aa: CASSPHRGRDTGELFF
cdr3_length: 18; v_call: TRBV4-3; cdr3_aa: CASSQRLAGGLGTDTQYF
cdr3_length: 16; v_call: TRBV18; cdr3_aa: CASSFTPTGMGDTQYF
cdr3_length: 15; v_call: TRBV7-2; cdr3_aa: CASSPRLTSTDTQYF
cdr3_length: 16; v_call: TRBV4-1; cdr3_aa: CASSRPVGVYTGELFF
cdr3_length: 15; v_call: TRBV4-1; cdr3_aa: CASSQGLRGPYEQYF
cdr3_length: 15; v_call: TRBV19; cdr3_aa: CASSASGTVNYGYTF
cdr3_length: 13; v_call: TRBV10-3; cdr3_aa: CAISVGQGETQYF
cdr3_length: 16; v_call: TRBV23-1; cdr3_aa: CASSQSAEGINEKLFF
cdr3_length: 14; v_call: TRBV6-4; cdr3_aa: CASRLSGGDNEQFF
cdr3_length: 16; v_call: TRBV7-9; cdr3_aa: CASSSRAGLTQETQYF
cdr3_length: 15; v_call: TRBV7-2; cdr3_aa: CASRRSGTGGQPQHF
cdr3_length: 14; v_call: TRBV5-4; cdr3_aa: CASSLGLAAETQYF
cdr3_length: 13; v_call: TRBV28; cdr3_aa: CAGLDRGNTEAFF
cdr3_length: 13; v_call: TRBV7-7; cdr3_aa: CASSPVPGGEAFF
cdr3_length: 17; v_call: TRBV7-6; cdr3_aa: CASSSNPGTSAPGELFF